The present TCR beta chain was sequenced within a study of blood T cells in healthy people across ages. Study-wide findings and caveats: A roughly linear fall in TCR beta diversity per million T cells was seen with increasing age. Unsorted PBMCs blocked a conclusive comparison of naive and antigen-experienced cells.

With regard to this clonotype: Its target is unknown. One end of the junction does not line up with germline, which may come from a read error.

Total RNA, at least 5.5 micrograms per sample, was extracted from PBMCs. PCR was performed a second time for roughly 7 to 11 cycles using a sample-barcoded 5' primer and a J-beta primer mix. Each sample provided no less than 3 million CDR3-containing paired-end reads. Using its own MiXCR run on the 5' RACE reads, TCRdb lists one record per CDR3 protein. The table includes over 1,500,000 distinct CDR3 sequences, roughly 43% detected once. The receptor was derived from a human donor in good health. What was sequenced was blood.

CDR3 DNA: TGTGCCGGCAGCTTAACGGGACGCCCGGACACTGAAGCTTTCTTT. Residues: CAGSLTGRPDTEAFF. The rearrangement links TRBV7-3 to TRBJ1-1; a possible D gene is TRBD1 (5 bases). This CDR3 spans 15 amino acids. CDR1 SGHTA and CDR2 FQGTGA come from the germline V gene.